The 30 T cell receptor beta chains below were found in one sample sequenced in a study of blood T cell repertoires in COVID-19. Produced via immunoSEQ multiplex PCR; TCRdb's table is partial and in-frame only. Of about 320,000 clones listed, approximately 85% are singletons. Sequenced sample: peripheral blood. Receptors originate from a human donor in a cohort sampled during active COVID-19.

The rearrangement links TRBV6-5 to TRBJ1-5, with D hard to call. V lost 4 bases, J lost 2 bases, and 9 bases lay in between. The CDR3 runs to 14 residues. Germline V lookup: CDR1 MNHEY, CDR2 SVGAGI. Written as DNA, the CDR3 is TGTGCCAGCAGTTTGGACTTAGGCAATCAGCCCCAGCATTTT. Its translation: CASSLDLGNQPQHF.

V gene TRBV3-1 (or the pseudogene TRBV3-2) combines with J gene TRBJ2-6; D is uncertain. The CDR3 loop spans 18 amino acids. CDR1 is LGHDT, CDR2 YNNKEL, per germline (reference sequence). V gave up 2 bases and J gave up 0 bases, with 14 bases separating them. CDR3 bases: TGTGCCAGCAGCCAATCCGTCTCGCCCAGCTCTGGGGCCAACGTCCTGACTTTC. Its protein product is CASSQSVSPSSGANVLTF.

This chain uses TRBV2 with TRBJ2-7; 8 nucleotides match TRBD1. J gave up 3 bases and V 4 bases, and 11 bases lay outside the gene matches. The CDR3 runs 16 residues. In germline, CDR1 is SNHLY, CDR2 FYNNEI. The DNA for the CDR3 is TGTGCCAGCAGTGGGCTATCAAGACAGGGGAGCTACGAGCAGTACTTC. Amino acids: CASSGLSRQGSYEQYF.

This sequence joins TRBV19 and TRBJ1-1, with D possibly matching TRBD1 (5 bases). The V and J ends lost 7 bases and 5 bases respectively, with 8 bases between them. CDR1 is LNHDA and CDR2 is SQIVND in the germline V gene (reference sequence). CDR3 length: 11 amino acids. The chain's CDR3 is CASTGATEAFF. The CDR3 coding sequence is TGTGCCAGTACTGGGGCAACTGAAGCTTTCTTT. Looking up the rest from reference TRBV19 and TRBJ1-1 gives the full variable domain: DGGITQSPKYLFRKEGQNVTLSCEQNLNHDAMYWYRQDPGQGLRLIYYSQIVNDFQKGDIAEGYSVSREKKESFPLTVTSAQKNPTAFYLCASTGATEAFFGQGTRLTVV.

The chain employs TRBV5-3 and TRBJ2-7; 10 bases match TRBD1. TRBV5-3 is classed as an ORF, of uncertain function. This CDR3 contains 20 residues. The junction had 22 bases not matched to a gene; V was cut back by 4 bases and J by 3 bases. The CDR3 nucleotides read TGTGCCAGAAGCATAGGGCGCGAAGGGACAGGGGCTAATAAGCACTACGAGCAGTACTTC. Translation: CARSIGREGTGANKHYEQYF.

The chain links TRBV3-1 (or the pseudogene TRBV3-2) to TRBJ1-4, with TRBD1 matching over 8 bases. With V trimmed by 4 bases and J by 12 bases, 4 bases remained unmatched. CDR1 and CDR2 from the germline V gene are LGHDT and YNNKEL (reference sequence). This CDR3 has 12 residues. CDR3 DNA sequence: TGTGCCAGCAGCCTTACGGACAGGGAACTGTTTTTT. Amino acids: CASSLTDRELFF.

CDR3: CASSSGQGGRGTEAFF. In DNA form, the CDR3 reads TGTGCCAGCTCATCTGGACAGGGGGGGAGGGGCACTGAAGCTTTCTTT. The J gene is TRBJ1-1, the V gene TRBV18; 10 bases are shared with TRBD1. Per the germline V gene, CDR1 is KGHSH and CDR2 is LQKENI. J gave up 4 bases and V 5 bases, and 10 bases lay outside the gene matches. CDR3 size: 16 residues.

The chain employs TRBV3-1 (or the pseudogene TRBV3-2) and TRBJ1-4, with D possibly being TRBD1 (5 bases). The V end was cut by 4 bases, the J end by 4 bases, with 13 bases between. Germline V lookup: CDR1 LGHDT, CDR2 YNNKEL (reference sequence). The CDR3 sequence is 15 residues long. The CDR3 sequence: CASSLLGQGNEKLFF. CDR3 nucleotides: TGTGCCAGCAGCCTACTTGGGCAGGGTAATGAAAAACTGTTTTTT.

The chain combines TRBV29-1 with TRBJ2-7; D might be TRBD2 (6 bases). CDR1 and CDR2 (germline): SQVTM, ANQGSEA. V dropped 4 bases and J dropped 0 bases, with 7 bases sitting between them. The length of the CDR3 is 12 residues. CDR3 nucleotide sequence: TGCAGCGTTGGGAGGGGCTCCTACGAGCAGTACTTC. Its protein product is CSVGRGSYEQYF.

This sequence joins TRBV6-2 or TRBV6-3 and TRBJ2-7; 9 bases agree with TRBD1. Germline-derived CDR1 and CDR2 are MNHEY and SVGEGT. The V segment lost 5 bases and the J segment 3 bases; nucleotides outside the gene matches: 8. The CDR3 loop spans 15 amino acids. CDR3 DNA sequence: TGTGCCAGCAGTAAGGGGGGGACAGGGAACTACGAGCAGTACTTC. This encodes CASSKGGTGNYEQYF.

V and J are TRBV27 and TRBJ2-3; TRBD2 aligns across 11 bases. V lost 3 bases, J lost 3 bases, and 2 bases stayed unmatched. The CDR3 is 15 residues long. The germline CDR1 and CDR2 sequences are MNHEY and SMNVEV (reference sequence). The CDR3 sequence: CASSLPSGGTDTQYF. CDR3 sequence (DNA): TGTGCCAGCAGTTTGCCTAGCGGGGGGACAGATACGCAGTATTTT.

This clone was detected only a few times. The chain has TRBV3-1 (or the pseudogene TRBV3-2) and TRBJ1-1, with D perhaps matching TRBD1 (6 bases). The V and J ends lost 4 bases and 3 bases respectively, with 12 bases between them. This CDR3 has 14 amino acids. CDR1 is LGHDT and CDR2 is YNNKEL in the germline V gene (reference sequence). The CDR3 spells CASSPQTGYTEAFF. In DNA, the CDR3 is TGTGCCAGCAGCCCTCAAACAGGGTACACTGAAGCTTTCTTT.

Only a few counts were recorded for this clone. V usage is TRBV18 and J usage is TRBJ1-5; D may be TRBD1 (5 bases). V shed 3 bases and J shed 4 bases, with 13 bases lying between them. The CDR3 is 15 amino acids. Looked up from germline, CDR1 is KGHSH and CDR2 is LQKENI. CDR3 sequence: CASSPGPGGNQPQHF. As DNA, the CDR3 is TGTGCCAGCTCACCTGGGCCCGGGGGAAATCAGCCCCAGCATTTT.

The chain employs TRBV2 and TRBJ1-6; perhaps TRBD1 as D (6 bases). Germline assignment: CDR1 SNHLY and CDR2 FYNNEI. V gave up 9 bases and J gave up 8 bases, with 14 bases separating them. This CDR3 region has 13 residues. CDR3 protein: CASKGVKYSPLHF. CDR3 in DNA: TGTGCCAGTAAGGGGGTAAAATATTCACCCCTCCACTTT.

The DNA of the CDR3 is TGTGCCAGCAGTCGGACATCCCACGAGCAGTACTTC. It encodes CASSRTSHEQYF. The rearrangement joins TRBV3-1 (or the pseudogene TRBV3-2) to TRBJ2-7; possible D gene TRBD1, 5 bases. CDR1 is LGHDT, CDR2 YNNKEL, per germline (reference sequence). The V end was cut by 6 bases, the J end by 5 bases, with 11 bases between. This CDR3 has 12 amino acids.

The table lists this clone with a few counts. The rearrangement uses TRBV2 and TRBJ1-1; 9 nucleotides line up with TRBD1. Germline V CDR1 and CDR2: SNHLY, FYNNEI. The length of the CDR3 is 13 residues. Losses at the gene ends were 3 bases for V and 11 bases for J; bases not matched to a gene: 7. CDR3 in DNA: TGTGCCAGCAGTGATGGACAGGGGTTGAGGGCTTTCTTT. This gives the protein CASSDGQGLRAFF.

The chain is built from TRBV19 and TRBJ1-2, with TRBD1 matching 8 bases. The length of the CDR3 is 14 residues. The germline V gene has CDR1 LNHDA and CDR2 SQIVND (reference sequence). V lost 6 bases, J lost 8 bases, and 11 bases stayed unmatched. CDR3 residues: CASSKDRGTEGYTF. The DNA for the CDR3 is TGTGCCAGTAGCAAAGACAGGGGAACAGAGGGCTACACCTTC. Variable domain in full (rest from reference TRBV19 and TRBJ1-2): DGGITQSPKYLFRKEGQNVTLSCEQNLNHDAMYWYRQDPGQGLRLIYYSQIVNDFQKGDIAEGYSVSREKKESFPLTVTSAQKNPTAFYLCASSKDRGTEGYTFGSGTRLTVV.

The J gene is TRBJ2-7, the V gene TRBV19; 14 bases align to TRBD2. Germline CDR1 LNHDA, CDR2 SQIVND (reference sequence). The CDR3 is 18 amino acids. The V and J ends lost 5 bases and 3 bases, in that order; junction bases with no gene match: 12. The CDR3 is CASSAGLAGGLESYEQYF. The CDR3 nucleotides read TGTGCCAGTAGTGCCGGACTAGCGGGGGGACTCGAGAGCTACGAGCAGTACTTC. Using reference TRBV19 and TRBJ2-7 for the parts outside the CDR3, the full variable domain is DGGITQSPKYLFRKEGQNVTLSCEQNLNHDAMYWYRQDPGQGLRLIYYSQIVNDFQKGDIAEGYSVSREKKESFPLTVTSAQKNPTAFYLCASSAGLAGGLESYEQYFGPGTRLTVT.

The chain carries TRBV29-1 and TRBJ1-2; D not resolved. V was cut by 4 bases and J by 5 bases, with 17 bases left in between. Germline V CDR1 and CDR2: SQVTM, ANQGSEA. This CDR3 spans 14 amino acids. This chain's CDR3 is CSVASARLKYGYTF. In DNA form, the CDR3 reads TGCAGCGTTGCCTCAGCCAGGTTGAAGTATGGCTACACCTTC.

This chain joins TRBV5-1 and TRBJ2-1; 10 bases are shared with TRBD1. The CDR3 contains 14 residues. J was trimmed by 6 bases and V by 5 bases; bases with no gene match: 5. Germline CDR1 is SGHRS and CDR2 is YFSETQ. CDR3 in DNA: TGCGCCAGCAGATCCGGGACAGGGGTCAATGAGCAGTTCTTC. Residues: CASRSGTGVNEQFF.

The chain combines TRBV7-9 with TRBJ2-5; 13 bases line up with TRBD2. The germline gives CDR1 SEHNR, CDR2 FQNEAQ (reference sequence). V lost 5 bases to trimming and J lost 4 bases; unmatched junction nucleotides: 4. This CDR3 contains 15 residues. The CDR3 nucleotides read TGTGCCAGCAGCCCTTGGACTAGCGGGGGAGAGACCCAGTACTTC. Protein sequence: CASSPWTSGGETQYF.

The chain joins TRBV5-1 to TRBJ2-1, with 8 bases fitting TRBD1. The CDR3 runs 15 residues. Trimming removed 4 bases from V and 2 bases from J; junction bases left unmatched: 5. The germline V gene encodes CDR1 SGHRS and CDR2 YFSETQ. The CDR3 DNA sequence: TGCGCCAGCAGCCAAACGACAGGGGCCTACAATGAGCAGTTCTTC. Protein sequence: CASSQTTGAYNEQFF.

About this clone: The junction and the germline gene differ at one end; a read error may be behind it. The V and J genes are TRBV7-9 and TRBJ1-2; possible D gene TRBD1, 5 bases. Germline V gives CDR1 SEHNR, CDR2 FQNEAQ (reference sequence). The CDR3 length is 12 residues. CDR3 DNA sequence: TGTGCCAGCAGCTCCCCCGACAGTCTCTGCGCCTTC. It encodes CASSSPDSLCAF.

The rearrangement joins TRBV4-1 to TRBJ1-6, with 9 bases fitting TRBD1. In germline, CDR1 is MGHRA, CDR2 YSYEKL. The V segment lost 7 bases and the J segment 10 bases; nucleotides outside the gene matches: 17. The CDR3 totals 17 residues. In DNA form, the CDR3 reads TGCGCCAGCAATCAGCCGGGACAGGGATTGAGAAAATCACCCCTCCACTTT. Translation: CASNQPGQGLRKSPLHF.

The CDR3 sequence is CAISESSEQYF. The CDR3 nucleotides are TGTGCCATCAGTGAGTCCAGCGAGCAGTACTTC. This sequence joins TRBV10-3 and TRBJ2-7; D unresolved. This CDR3 is 11 amino acids long. Germline V lookup: CDR1 ENHRY, CDR2 SYGVKD. Trimming cost V 0 bases and J 6 bases, with 3 bases left between them.

The chain recombines TRBV25-1 with TRBJ2-2, with D uncertain. With 2 bases removed from V and 5 bases from J, the gap between germline ends came to 15 bases. CDR3 length equals 16 residues. Germline V gene sequence: CDR1 MGHDK, CDR2 SYGVNS. The CDR3 nucleotides are TGTGCCAGCAGTGAACAACCGACGTCAGGAACCGGGGAGCTGTTTTTT. It yields the protein CASSEQPTSGTGELFF. The variable domain in full, with the rest retrieved from reference TRBV25-1 and TRBJ2-2, is EADIYQTPRYLVIGTGKKITLECSQTMGHDKMYWYQQDPGMELHLIHYSYGVNSTEKGDLSSESTVSRIRTEHFPLTLESARPSHTSQYLCASSEQPTSGTGELFFGEGSRLTVL.

This clone showed up many times. This chain links TRBV12-3 or TRBV12-4 with TRBJ1-1; no definite D call. Between the trimmed V and J ends, which lost 2 bases and 5 bases, there was a span of 3 bases. The CDR3 extends over 11 amino acids. CDR3 sequence (DNA): TGTGCCAGCAGTTTACGTACTGAAGCTTTCTTT. Translation: CASSLRTEAFF.

The chain couples TRBV3-1 (or the pseudogene TRBV3-2) to TRBJ2-3, with D perhaps TRBD1 (5 bases). This CDR3 is 17 amino acids long. Germline V CDR1 and CDR2: LGHDT, YNNKEL (reference sequence). Trimming removed 2 bases at V and 1 base at J, with 16 bases between. The CDR3 DNA reads TGTGCCAGCAGCCAAAGTCTCAGGGCTGCAGGCACAGATACGCAGTATTTT. It is translated as CASSQSLRAAGTDTQYF.

A word on this clone: This same CDR3 is encoded by further DNA sequences in the sample. The V gene is TRBV9, the J gene TRBJ2-5, with 9 bases fitting TRBD2. Germline V gene sequence: CDR1 SGDLS, CDR2 YYNGEE. J lost 4 bases, V lost 2 bases, and 6 bases had no gene match. This CDR3 has 15 residues. The chain's CDR3 is CASSVAGGPGETQYF. Here the CDR3 DNA reads TGTGCCAGCAGCGTTGCGGGGGGGCCAGGAGAGACCCAGTACTTC.

V and J are TRBV9 and TRBJ2-3, with 8 bases aligning to TRBD2. CDR3 length equals 14 residues. The trim removed 3 bases at V and 4 bases at J, leaving 4 bases unmatched. Germline V gene lookup returns CDR1 SGDLS and CDR2 YYNGEE. CDR3 loop: CASSEDGGADTQYF. CDR3 sequence (DNA): TGTGCCAGCAGCGAGGACGGGGGGGCAGATACGCAGTATTTT.